Following are 21 T cell receptor beta chains from one sample sequenced in a study of blood T cells in healthy people across ages. Together with a sample-barcoded 5' primer, a J-beta primer mix was included in a second PCR lasting about 6 to 11 cycles. In TCRdb, the 5' RACE reads were re-called with MiXCR into one record per CDR3 protein. The data show about 640,000 distinct CDR3 sequences, around 54% seen once. The sample comprised blood. These receptors all stem from a man aged 55-75 years in good health.

This clonotype showed up just once. The V gene is TRBV10-2, the J gene TRBJ1-5, with D uncertain. The germline V gene has CDR1 WSHSY and CDR2 SAAADI. The CDR3 extends over 13 amino acids. V was cut by 3 bases and J by 7 bases, with 10 bases left in between. The CDR3 protein is CASSDGEGQPQHF. The CDR3 nucleotides are TGCGCCAGCAGTGATGGGGAAGGCCAGCCCCAGCATTTT.

The gene calls are TRBV4-2 and TRBJ1-1; D is uncertain. Deletions cut 1 base from V and 7 bases from J, with 10 bases between. Germline V gene data show CDR1 as LGHNA and CDR2 as YNFKEQ. There are 13 residues in the CDR3. The chain's CDR3 is CASSQGGRIEAFF. CDR3 DNA sequence: TGTGCCAGCAGCCAAGGAGGGCGGATTGAAGCTTTCTTT.

V gene TRBV27 combines with J gene TRBJ2-1; tentatively, D is TRBD1 (6 bases). The CDR3 is 15 amino acids. Germline V gives CDR1 MNHEY, CDR2 SMNVEV (reference sequence). V gave up 0 bases and J gave up 7 bases, with 13 bases separating them. CDR3 amino acids: CASSLSGPRGNEQFF. CDR3 coding DNA: TGTGCCAGCAGTTTATCGGGTCCTAGGGGGAATGAGCAGTTCTTC.

Only one count was recorded for this clonotype. This chain joins TRBV28 and TRBJ2-1; maybe TRBD1 (6 bases). The CDR3 consists of 16 residues. V lost 5 bases to trimming and J lost 15 bases, with 29 bases between them. Looked up from germline, CDR1 is MDHEN and CDR2 is SYDVKM. The CDR3 coding sequence is TGTGCCAGCAGTCTGGGCCAGGGGATCGGCTTGGGGAGTGCGTTCTTC. Amino acid sequence: CASSLGQGIGLGSAFF. Together with reference TRBV28 and TRBJ2-1, the CDR3 gives the full variable domain: DVKVTQSSRYLVKRTGEKVFLECVQDMDHENMFWYRQDPGLGLRLIYFSYDVKMKEKGDIPEGYSVSREKKERFSLILESASTNQTSMYLCASSLGQGIGLGSAFFGPGTRLTVL.

This chain uses TRBV20-1 with TRBJ2-3, with D perhaps TRBD2 (6 bases). Germline V CDR1 and CDR2: DFQATT, SNEGSKA (reference sequence). The CDR3 length is 14 residues. With 5 bases removed from V and 3 bases from J, the gap between germline ends came to 15 bases. This chain's CDR3 is CSAQFGGWTDTQYF. The CDR3 DNA reads as TGCAGTGCTCAATTCGGGGGTTGGACAGATACGCAGTATTTT.

V and J are TRBV6-1 and TRBJ2-7; D possibly corresponds to TRBD1 (6 bases). Per the germline V gene, CDR1 is MNHNS and CDR2 is SASEGT. There are 14 residues in the CDR3. With 5 bases removed from V and 9 bases from J, the gap between germline ends came to 20 bases. The CDR3, as DNA: TGTGCCAGCAGTCTTAGCAGGGGAACTGTACGGCAGTACTTC. Translation gives CASSLSRGTVRQYF.

The chain combines TRBV6-1 with TRBJ1-2; D uncertain. From germline, CDR1 is MNHNS and CDR2 SASEGT. This CDR3 spans 13 amino acids. Trimming removed 1 base from V and 3 bases from J, with 6 bases in between. The CDR3 is CASSEGRHYGYTF. For the CDR3, the DNA is TGTGCCAGCAGTGAAGGACGGCACTATGGCTACACCTTC.

V is TRBV5-1 and J is TRBJ2-7, with D perhaps matching TRBD1 or TRBD2 (5 bases each). Trimming removed 4 bases at V and 2 bases at J, with 13 bases between. CDR1 and CDR2 (germline): SGHRS, YFSETQ. The CDR3 covers 14 residues. This CDR3 reads CASSAAGDPYEQYF. The CDR3 DNA follows: TGCGCCAGCAGCGCCGCCGGGGACCCCTACGAGCAGTACTTC. Complete variable domain (other parts from reference TRBV5-1 and TRBJ2-7): KAGVTQTPRYLIKTRGQQVTLSCSPISGHRSVSWYQQTPGQGLQFLFEYFSETQRNKGNFPGRFSGRQFSNSRSEMNVSTLELGDSALYLCASSAAGDPYEQYFGPGTRLTVT.

The chain links TRBV13 to TRBJ2-3, with D unresolved. The CDR3 spans 12 residues. CDR1 is PRHDT, CDR2 FYEKMQ, per germline (reference sequence). Trimming removed 4 bases at V and 10 bases at J, with 12 bases between. Here the CDR3 reads CASSSLVPPQYF. DNA of the CDR3: TGTGCCAGCAGCTCCCTAGTGCCCCCGCAGTATTTT.

This sequence joins TRBV12-3 or TRBV12-4 and TRBJ1-1; TRBD1 matches at 7 bases. Germline trimming cut 7 bases from V and 4 bases from J; bases unmatched to any gene: 0. This CDR3 spans 11 amino acids. The CDR3, as DNA: TGTGCCAGCACAGGGGGCACTGAAGCTTTCTTT. It yields the protein CASTGGTEAFF.

This clonotype has just a few counts. The germline gene is not matched at one end of the junction; a read error may be the cause. The J gene is TRBJ2-5, the V gene TRBV5-1; the D is unclear. From germline, CDR1 is SGHRS and CDR2 YFSETQ. This CDR3 contains 13 residues. CDR3 residues: CASSFSSMETQYF. The CDR3 DNA is TGTGCCAGCAGCTTTTCTAGTATGGAGACCCAGTACTTC.

The chain recombines TRBV7-2 with TRBJ2-7; D might be TRBD2 (5 bases). V lost 5 bases, J lost 4 bases, and 15 bases lay in between. The CDR3 runs to 14 residues. Germline V gives CDR1 SGHTA, CDR2 FQGNSA. CDR3 coding DNA: TGTGCCAGCAGCCCGACCCTAGGCGGGTACGAGCAGTACTTC. Its protein is CASSPTLGGYEQYF.

This rearrangement joins TRBV29-1 to TRBJ2-7; D call uncertain. This CDR3 contains 13 residues. CDR1 and CDR2 (germline): SQVTM, ANQGSEA. V was pared by 6 bases and J by 4 bases, with 16 bases between. DNA for the CDR3: TGCAGCGTACCTTCAAAGACCCCTTACGAGCAGTACTTC. Protein: CSVPSKTPYEQYF.

The rearrangement links TRBV10-3 to TRBJ2-1; no clear D gene. V dropped 3 bases and J dropped 6 bases, with 12 bases sitting between them. The CDR3 sequence is 14 residues long. Germline values: CDR1 ENHRY, CDR2 SYGVKD. This CDR3 reads CAISDSRSSNEQFF. CDR3 DNA: TGTGCCATCAGTGATAGCAGGTCCAGCAATGAGCAGTTCTTC.

The V gene is TRBV2, the J gene TRBJ1-4, with 9 bases that match TRBD1. V lost 6 bases, J lost 8 bases, and 7 bases stayed unmatched. Germline V gives CDR1 SNHLY, CDR2 FYNNEI. The CDR3 is 14 residues long. The CDR3 reads CASSNDRGSEKLFF. Here the CDR3 DNA reads TGTGCCAGCAGCAACGACAGGGGGTCGGAAAAACTGTTTTTT.

This chain joins TRBV12-3 or TRBV12-4 and TRBJ2-1; possibly TRBD2 for D (6 bases). V was cut by 5 bases and J by 8 bases, with 10 bases left in between. CDR3 size: 12 residues. The CDR3 nucleotides read TGTGCCAGCAGTCCGACTAGTCATGAGCAGTTCTTC. Residues: CASSPTSHEQFF.

CDR3 sequence: CSARLAGDYNEQFF. For the CDR3, the DNA is TGCAGTGCTCGGCTAGCGGGGGACTACAATGAGCAGTTCTTC. V gene TRBV20-1 combines with J gene TRBJ2-1, with 10 bases that match TRBD2. The CDR3 loop spans 14 amino acids. V gave up 5 bases and J gave up 3 bases; unmatched junction bases: 4. The germline V gene encodes CDR1 DFQATT and CDR2 SNEGSKA (reference sequence).

The V gene is TRBV5-1, the J gene TRBJ2-5; D is undetermined. V was pared by 0 bases and J by 5 bases, with 8 bases between. The CDR3 spans 13 residues. The germline gives CDR1 SGHRS, CDR2 YFSETQ. The CDR3 region is CASSLGTVETQYF. CDR3 DNA sequence: TGCGCCAGCAGCTTGGGGACGGTGGAGACCCAGTACTTC.

This clonotype was found a few times. V and J are TRBV7-2 and TRBJ2-1; TRBD2 aligns across 12 bases. Per the germline V gene, CDR1 is SGHTA and CDR2 is FQGNSA. With V trimmed by 6 bases and J by 4 bases, 4 bases remained unmatched. This CDR3 comprises 15 residues. This chain's CDR3 is CASRQTSGGYNEQFF. The CDR3 nucleotides read TGTGCCAGCAGACAGACTAGCGGGGGATACAATGAGCAGTTCTTC.

This clonotype has only one observation. The V and J genes are TRBV6-2 or TRBV6-3 and TRBJ1-1; TRBD1 is a possible D gene (5 bases). The CDR3 runs to 13 residues. The germline gives CDR1 MNHEY, CDR2 SVGEGT. The ends were cut back, 2 bases at V and 3 bases at J, with 7 bases in the middle. The CDR3 nucleotides read TGTGCCAGCAGTTACGTAGGGGACACTGAAGCTTTCTTT. Protein: CASSYVGDTEAFF.

The chain is built from TRBV4-1 and TRBJ2-4, with D perhaps assigned TRBD1 or TRBD2 (5 bases each). Germline CDR1 is MGHRA and CDR2 is YSYEKL. The CDR3 spans 19 residues. The V end was cut by 0 bases, the J end by 2 bases, with 20 bases between. Written as DNA, the CDR3 is TGCGCCAGCAGCCAAGATGGGTTCACGGGGCTCGGGTCCAAAAACATTCAGTACTTC. Its protein product is CASSQDGFTGLGSKNIQYF.